This paragraph reports one T cell receptor (beta chain). This sample is part of a study of PD-1 blockade in classical Hodgkin lymphoma. Profiling relied on immunoSEQ multiplex PCR, and the TCRdb table lists in-frame clones only, not all of them. Of 40,000 to 50,000 clones in the sample, approximately 71% are singletons; the top ten hold about 2.6%. The time point denotes: cycle 4 day 1 (C4D1), after less than 7 weeks of nivolumab. All the patients suffered relapse after autologous stem cell transplantation, and brentuximab vedotin exposure differed. Complete response, partial response or progressive disease constituted the best response categories observed. The clonotype originates from a human donor with classical Hodgkin lymphoma. Sequenced here: peripheral blood mononuclear cells (PBMCs), sampled before the fourth cycle of nivolumab.

In nucleotides, the CDR3 is TGTGCCAGCAGAGGGGGAATGAACACTGAAGCTTTCTTT. Its protein product is CASRGGMNTEAFF. This chain uses TRBV7-9 with TRBJ1-1, with a possible D match to TRBD1 (6 bases). Germline CDR1 reads SEHNR; CDR2 reads FQNEAQ (reference sequence). The CDR3 consists of 13 residues. Trimming took off 6 bases at V and 0 bases at J, with 8 bases between the two ends.